The 21 T cell receptor beta chains in this list originate from one sample, sequenced in a study of T-cell memory formation after mild COVID-19. TCRdb re-derived calls from the 5' RACE reads in MiXCR, one entry per CDR3 protein. The table shows about 430,000 distinct CDR3 sequences, with roughly 24% occurring only once. Sequencing used PBMCs or a T cell subset sorted from them (not recorded which). All receptors come from an adult woman who had mild COVID-19 (a few samples of this study predate the infection). Cell type and time point are not known.

Of note for this clonotype: At one of its ends the junction is not consistent with the germline gene, which may arise from a read error. V is TRBV29-1 and J is TRBJ2-3; TRBD2 aligns across 8 bases. The CDR3 loop spans 13 amino acids. From germline, CDR1 is SQVTM and CDR2 ANQGSEA. CDR3 in DNA: TGCAGCTCCCCGGGACTAGGCACAGATACGAAGTATTTT. Translated, it gives CSSPGLGTDTKYF.

This clonotype was found many times. V and J are TRBV7-2 and TRBJ2-3, with 12 bases matching TRBD2. Germline lookup yields CDR1 SGHTA and CDR2 FQGNSA. Trimming at V came to 1 base and at J to 6 bases, leaving 5 bases not matched to a gene. This CDR3 has 16 residues. CDR3 coding DNA: TGTGCCAGCAGCTTAGGACTAGCGGGAGTGACGGATACGCAGTATTTT. Its protein is CASSLGLAGVTDTQYF.

The V and J genes are TRBV11-3 and TRBJ1-2, with TRBD1 matching 9 bases. The V segment lost 5 bases and the J segment 0 bases; nucleotides outside the gene matches: 13. Germline V CDR1 and CDR2: SGHNT, YENEEA. The CDR3 sequence is 18 residues long. The chain's CDR3 is CASSRTHRRDRANYGYTF. DNA of the CDR3: TGTGCCAGCAGCCGTACGCATCGAAGGGACAGGGCTAACTATGGCTACACCTTC.

This clonotype occurred a few times. This rearrangement joins TRBV4-1 to TRBJ1-6, with D possibly matching TRBD1 (5 bases). Looked up from germline, CDR1 is MGHRA and CDR2 is YSYEKL. The V end lost 1 base, the J end lost 10 bases, and 11 bases lay between the germline ends. CDR3 length equals 14 residues. The DNA of the CDR3 is TGCGCCAGCAGCCAAGGGGGAGGGGCCTCACCCCTCCACTTT. Its translation: CASSQGGGASPLHF.

Ten or more counts support this clonotype. The junction does not match germline at one end; this may be a read error. The chain links TRBV4-1 to TRBJ1-5, with 8 bases matching TRBD1. Germline-derived CDR1 and CDR2 are MGHRA and YSYEKL. This CDR3 region has 14 residues. The CDR3 protein is CASSQDRGNQPQHF. CDR3 nucleotides: TGTGCCAGCAGCCAGGACAGGGGCAATCAGCCCCAGCATTTT.

This clonotype was seen repeatedly, ten times or more. This chain joins TRBV12-3 or TRBV12-4 and TRBJ1-2; D ambiguous. The V and J ends lost 2 bases and 3 bases respectively, with 7 bases between them. This CDR3 has 13 amino acids. This CDR3 reads CASSLLIYYGYTF. As DNA, the CDR3 is TGTGCCAGCAGTTTACTGATCTACTATGGCTACACCTTC.

The chain has TRBV19 and TRBJ1-3; 8 bases match TRBD1. The CDR3 contains 17 residues. V shed 3 bases and J 5 bases; nucleotides not matched to a gene: 12. Germline assignment: CDR1 LNHDA and CDR2 SQIVND (reference sequence). The CDR3 DNA sequence: TGTGCCAGTAGTATCCGCCAGGGGGCCGCGGCCCGAAACACCATATATTTT. Its translation: CASSIRQGAAARNTIYF.

This clonotype was observed a few times. This rearrangement joins TRBV7-9 to TRBJ2-1; D is perhaps TRBD1 (6 bases). This CDR3 comprises 16 residues. Germline V gene sequence: CDR1 SEHNR, CDR2 FQNEAQ (reference sequence). The V end lost 1 base, the J end lost 6 bases, and 16 bases lay between the germline ends. CDR3 residues: CASSLGSGTRSNEQFF. The CDR3 nucleotides read TGTGCCAGCAGCTTAGGATCCGGGACAAGGAGCAATGAGCAGTTCTTC.

J is TRBJ2-6 and V is TRBV2, with TRBD2 matching over 9 bases. The V gene end was trimmed by 6 bases and the J gene end by 0 bases; junction bases not matched to a gene: 9. The CDR3 is made up of 18 amino acids. Germline V gene data show CDR1 as SNHLY and CDR2 as FYNNEI. The CDR3 nucleotides read TGTGCCAGCAGGAAAGACAGCGGGGGGACCTCTGGGGCCAACGTCCTGACTTTC. This gives the protein CASRKDSGGTSGANVLTF. The full variable domain, with the rest looked up from reference TRBV2 and TRBJ2-6, is EPEVTQTPSHQVTQMGQEVILRCVPISNHLYFYWYRQILGQKVEFLVSFYNNEISEKSEIFDDQFSVERPDGSNFTLKIRSTKLEDSAMYFCASRKDSGGTSGANVLTFGAGSRLTVL.

This clonotype has a handful of counts. This sequence joins TRBV7-3 and TRBJ2-2; D not certain. The V gene lost 2 bases and the J gene lost 6 bases, with 10 bases spanning the gap. The CDR3 consists of 14 residues. CDR1 SGHTA and CDR2 FQGTGA come from the germline V gene. The CDR3 DNA sequence: TGTGCCAGCAGCTTATTTGTAAGCGCCGGGGAGCTGTTTTTT. Translating it yields CASSLFVSAGELFF.

This clonotype was seen a handful of times. The chain joins TRBV20-1 to TRBJ1-2; D call uncertain. The CDR3 is 11 residues long. The V and J ends lost 1 base and 4 bases respectively, with 4 bases between them. CDR1 DFQATT and CDR2 SNEGSKA come from the germline V gene (reference sequence). CDR3 sequence: CSARVPYGYTF. In DNA, the CDR3 is TGCAGTGCTAGAGTTCCCTATGGCTACACCTTC.

The rearrangement links TRBV6-5 to TRBJ2-3; D possibly corresponds to TRBD1 (6 bases). This CDR3 is built from 11 residues. The V gene's germline CDR1 is MNHEY and CDR2 SVGAGI. Between the trimmed V and J ends, which lost 10 bases and 5 bases, there was a span of 10 bases. CDR3 nucleotide sequence: TGTGCCACGTCACAGGGAGATACGCAGTATTTT. This sequence encodes CATSQGDTQYF.

This clonotype showed up just a few times. The genes are TRBV5-4 and TRBJ2-3, with a possible D match to TRBD2 (6 bases). CDR1 is SGHNT, CDR2 YYREEE, per germline (reference sequence). The V and J ends lost 6 bases and 1 base respectively, with 12 bases between them. There are 14 residues in the CDR3. The DNA for the CDR3 is TGTGCCAGCAAATTGGACTATCGCACAGATACGCAGTATTTT. Protein: CASKLDYRTDTQYF.

This clonotype occurred a few times. The V and J genes are TRBV6-1 and TRBJ2-7; D gene uncertain. The V end was cut by 0 bases, the J end by 3 bases, with 9 bases between. Per the germline V gene, CDR1 is MNHNS and CDR2 is SASEGT. The length of the CDR3 is 14 residues. This CDR3 reads CASSEAEGVYEQYF. CDR3 nucleotide sequence: TGTGCCAGCAGTGAAGCAGAAGGAGTCTACGAGCAGTACTTC.

This clonotype showed up just a few times. The chain uses TRBV9 and TRBJ2-1, with 7 bases identical to TRBD1. After removal of 2 bases from V and 9 bases from J, the junction contained 8 bases not matched to a gene. Germline CDR1 is SGDLS and CDR2 is YYNGEE. This CDR3 has 14 residues. The CDR3 sequence: CASSVEVGGVEQFF. CDR3 DNA: TGTGCCAGCAGCGTGGAGGTAGGGGGCGTTGAGCAGTTCTTC. Filled out from reference TRBV9 and TRBJ2-1, the complete variable domain reads DSGVTQTPKHLITATGQRVTLRCSPRSGDLSVYWYQQSLDQGLQFLIQYYNGEERAKGNILERFSAQQFPDLHSELNLSSLELGDSALYFCASSVEVGGVEQFFGPGTRLTVL.

V is TRBV6-5 and J is TRBJ2-1; TRBD2 matches 12 bases. Trimming removed 6 bases from V and 6 bases from J; junction bases left unmatched: 6. From germline, CDR1 is MNHEY and CDR2 SVGAGI. This CDR3 is 15 amino acids long. The CDR3 spells CASSLTSGSINEQFF. CDR3 DNA sequence: TGTGCCAGCAGCCTGACTAGCGGGAGTATCAATGAGCAGTTCTTC.

The chain employs TRBV27 and TRBJ1-2, with 7 bases that match TRBD1. The V segment lost 7 bases and the J segment 6 bases; nucleotides outside the gene matches: 8. The CDR3 contains 13 residues. Germline assignment: CDR1 MNHEY and CDR2 SMNVEV (reference sequence). The CDR3: CASTRDRDHGYTF. The CDR3 coding sequence is TGTGCCAGCACCCGTGACAGGGATCATGGCTACACCTTC.

The genes are TRBV7-9 and TRBJ2-3; TRBD2 aligns across 8 bases. The CDR3 loop spans 15 amino acids. In germline, CDR1 is SEHNR, CDR2 FQNEAQ (reference sequence). Trimming removed 4 bases from V and 0 bases from J; junction bases left unmatched: 3. The CDR3 coding sequence is TGTGCCAGCAGCTCTCGGGGGGGTAGCACAGATACGCAGTATTTT. It specifies CASSSRGGSTDTQYF.

V usage is TRBV13 and J usage is TRBJ2-7; D is perhaps TRBD2 (5 bases). V was pared by 5 bases and J by 3 bases, with 14 bases between. Germline V lookup: CDR1 PRHDT, CDR2 FYEKMQ (reference sequence). This CDR3 contains 14 residues. Written as DNA, the CDR3 is TGTGCCAGCAGCCCGAGGGCCCGGCTCTACGAGCAGTACTTC. Translated, it gives CASSPRARLYEQYF.

This clonotype was found a few times. The chain employs TRBV15 and TRBJ1-2; D perhaps matches TRBD1 (5 bases). Germline V gene lookup returns CDR1 LNHNV and CDR2 YYDKDF (reference sequence). Trimming removed 2 bases from V and 7 bases from J, with 11 bases in between. This CDR3 spans 13 amino acids. CDR3 sequence reads: CATSRLNGGGYTF. Here the CDR3 DNA reads TGTGCCACCAGCAGACTGAACGGGGGTGGCTACACCTTC.

This clonotype has only a few counts. This rearrangement joins TRBV29-1 to TRBJ2-5; possible D gene TRBD1, 6 bases. This CDR3 has 13 residues. The germline gives CDR1 SQVTM, CDR2 ANQGSEA. V lost 3 bases, J lost 1 base, and 9 bases lay in between. CDR3 residues: CSVEVGAQETQYF. CDR3 DNA sequence: TGCAGCGTTGAGGTGGGGGCCCAAGAGACCCAGTACTTC.